This T cell receptor (beta chain) was obtained from a study of cytomegalovirus exposure and HLA in healthy donors. Overall study findings and caveats: Fewer N-insertions (relative to the roughly 730-donor mean) were reportedly seen in an Asian-associated ancestry cluster in a later analysis.

V was trimmed by 0 bases and J by 6 bases, leaving 16 bases between them. Looked up from germline, CDR1 is SGHNT and CDR2 is YYREEE (reference sequence). The CDR3 has 15 amino acids. PCR employed 60 Vbeta and 13 Jbeta primers. TCRdb keeps only in-frame clones here, not all; method: immunoSEQ multiplex PCR. The table shows about 120,000 clones, with roughly 72% occurring only once. Points on this clone: Antigen unknown.

The sample taken for sequencing was PBMCs. The chain recombines TRBV5-4 with TRBJ2-7; TRBD2 is a possible D gene (5 bases). This TCR was sampled from a woman between 50 and 59 years old in good health and CMV-seropositive. CDR3 sequence (DNA): TGTGCCAGCAGCTTGGTAGGGAGAGGAGGCGGCGAGCAGTACTTC. It codes for CASSLVGRGGGEQYF.